Below, 30 T cell receptor beta chains from the same sample are listed, as sequenced in a study of blood T cell repertoires in COVID-19. The table came from immunoSEQ multiplex PCR; TCRdb's copy has only in-frame clones and leaves some out. This sample has 200,000 to 250,000 clones, with around nine tenths found just once. Sequencing was carried out using PBMCs or T cells enriched from blood (not recorded which). These TCRs come from a woman aged 50 to 60 who had recovered from COVID-19.

CDR3 in DNA: TGTGCCACCAGCAGGCGGACAGCTAACTATGGCTACACCTTC. Amino acids: CATSRRTANYGYTF. This sequence joins TRBV15 and TRBJ1-2; D may be TRBD1 (6 bases). The V end was cut by 3 bases, the J end by 0 bases, with 8 bases between. Per the germline V gene, CDR1 is LNHNV and CDR2 is YYDKDF (reference sequence). The CDR3 loop spans 14 amino acids.

This chain joins TRBV5-1 and TRBJ2-1; 11 bases agree with TRBD2. Germline V gene sequence: CDR1 SGHRS, CDR2 YFSETQ. J was trimmed by 6 bases and V by 5 bases; bases with no gene match: 4. This CDR3 contains 14 residues. For the CDR3, the DNA is TGCGCCAGCAGGACTAGCGGGACTGGCAATGAGCAGTTCTTC. It translates to CASRTSGTGNEQFF.

A few counts support this clone. CDR3: CASSYQGNSYNEQFF. The CDR3 DNA is TGTGCCAGCAGTTACCAGGGCAACTCCTACAATGAGCAGTTCTTC. V usage is TRBV6-2 or TRBV6-3 and J usage is TRBJ2-1; D is perhaps TRBD1 (5 bases). Per the germline V gene, CDR1 is MNHEY and CDR2 is SVGEGT. V lost 2 bases, J lost 0 bases, and 8 bases lay in between. This CDR3 region has 15 residues.

V gene TRBV7-2 combines with J gene TRBJ2-7, with 8 bases matching TRBD1. Germline trimming cut 5 bases from V and 3 bases from J; bases unmatched to any gene: 9. The CDR3 contains 15 residues. Germline values: CDR1 SGHTA, CDR2 FQGNSA. The CDR3: CASSPSGQGYYEQYF. The CDR3 coding sequence is TGTGCCAGCAGCCCGTCCGGACAGGGCTACTACGAGCAGTACTTC.

The chain employs TRBV10-3 and TRBJ2-4; the D is unclear. This CDR3 region has 12 residues. Between the trimmed V and J ends, which lost 3 bases and 9 bases, there was a span of 9 bases. Germline V CDR1 and CDR2: ENHRY, SYGVKD. For the CDR3, the DNA is TGTGCCATCAGTGAAGGAGAGACCATTCAGTACTTC. It encodes CAISEGETIQYF.

This clone appeared a few times. This CDR3 reads CASSLDRPSEAFF. CDR3 coding DNA: TGTGCCAGCAGCTTAGACAGGCCCAGTGAAGCTTTCTTT. The rearrangement uses TRBV7-9 and TRBJ1-1; a weak D match, TRBD1 (5 bases). CDR3 length: 13 residues. Germline values: CDR1 SEHNR, CDR2 FQNEAQ (reference sequence). The germline V and J ends were trimmed by 1 base and 7 bases, with 10 bases remaining between them.

The CDR3 nucleotides read TGTGCCAGCAGCTTTGGGGGGACTACTTACGAGCAGTACTTC. Its protein product is CASSFGGTTYEQYF. This chain connects TRBV7-2 to TRBJ2-7, with 7 bases matching TRBD2. V shed 3 bases, J shed 4 bases, and the junction held 6 bases outside the gene matches. Looked up from germline, CDR1 is SGHTA and CDR2 is FQGNSA. There are 14 residues in the CDR3.

In its sample, this clone was seen once. V and J are TRBV15 and TRBJ2-7, with 9 positions matching TRBD1. Germline CDR1 is LNHNV and CDR2 is YYDKDF (reference sequence). V gave up 7 bases and J gave up 7 bases; unmatched junction bases: 11. The CDR3 is made up of 14 amino acids. The CDR3 here is CATNAGTGMWEQYF. DNA of the CDR3: TGTGCCACCAACGCCGGGACAGGGATGTGGGAGCAGTACTTC. The full variable domain, rest sourced from reference TRBV15 and TRBJ2-7, is DAMVIQNPRYQVTQFGKPVTLSCSQTLNHNVMYWYQQKSSQAPKLLFHYYDKDFNNEADTPDNFQSRRPNTSFCFLDIRSPGLGDTAMYLCATNAGTGMWEQYFGPGTRLTVT.

This chain uses TRBV28 with TRBJ1-1, with D possibly matching TRBD1 (6 bases). There are 14 residues in the CDR3. Trimming left V 2 bases short and J 5 bases short, with 12 bases between. From germline, CDR1 is MDHEN and CDR2 SYDVKM. This chain's CDR3 is CASSLPGASTEAFF. DNA for the CDR3: TGTGCCAGCAGTTTACCAGGGGCGAGTACTGAAGCTTTCTTT. Combining the CDR3 with reference TRBV28 and TRBJ1-1 gives the whole variable domain DVKVTQSSRYLVKRTGEKVFLECVQDMDHENMFWYRQDPGLGLRLIYFSYDVKMKEKGDIPEGYSVSREKKERFSLILESASTNQTSMYLCASSLPGASTEAFFGQGTRLTVV.

V is TRBV18 and J is TRBJ2-2, with 7 bases aligning to TRBD2. Germline V gene sequence: CDR1 KGHSH, CDR2 LQKENI. J lost 0 bases, V lost 3 bases, and 7 bases had no gene match. The CDR3 runs to 17 residues. CDR3 sequence reads: CASSPKIAGSNTGELFF. The CDR3 bases are TGTGCCAGCTCACCGAAGATAGCGGGTTCGAACACCGGGGAGCTGTTTTTT.

The chain uses TRBV18 and TRBJ1-1, with D possibly TRBD1 on 5 matching bases. The CDR3 sequence is 13 residues long. Looked up from germline, CDR1 is KGHSH and CDR2 is LQKENI. V was clipped by 4 bases and J by 5 bases, with 11 bases between them. CDR3 region: CASSQSRGTEAFF. DNA for the CDR3: TGTGCCAGCTCACAATCAAGGGGAACTGAAGCTTTCTTT.

Only a few counts were recorded for this clone. The V gene is TRBV7-9, the J gene TRBJ1-1; the D is unclear. CDR1 and CDR2 (germline): SEHNR, FQNEAQ (reference sequence). CDR3 length equals 14 residues. Trimming pared 4 bases from V and 7 bases from J, leaving 16 bases between. The CDR3 bases are TGTGCCAGCAGCTCCACCCTTGGGAGGGATGAAGCTTTCTTT. Its translation: CASSSTLGRDEAFF.

This rearrangement joins TRBV7-8 to TRBJ1-2; TRBD1 matches 8 bases. CDR3 length equals 16 residues. The V gene end was trimmed by 3 bases and the J gene end by 4 bases; junction bases not matched to a gene: 10. The germline V gene has CDR1 SGHVS and CDR2 FQNEAQ. The CDR3 DNA reads as TGTGCCAGCAGCTTGGCGGGATCCGGGACAGGCTATGGCTACACCTTC. It codes for CASSLAGSGTGYGYTF.

This chain links TRBV14 with TRBJ2-3, with D unresolved. The CDR3 has 14 residues. Germline CDR1 SGHDN, CDR2 FVKESK. Trimming took off 1 base at V and 9 bases at J, with 14 bases between the two ends. The CDR3 sequence is CASSQAGSPSTQYF. The DNA of the CDR3 is TGTGCCAGCAGCCAAGCGGGTAGCCCTTCGACGCAGTATTTT.

This rearrangement joins TRBV27 to TRBJ2-3; 10 bases map to TRBD2. The CDR3 length is 15 residues. CDR1 MNHEY and CDR2 SMNVEV come from the germline V gene (reference sequence). V gave up 6 bases and J gave up 5 bases; unmatched junction bases: 8. The DNA for the CDR3 is TGTGCCAGCAGCTCTAGCGGGAGTAGAAGAGATACGCAGTATTTT. Translating it yields CASSSSGSRRDTQYF.

This clone was picked up a small number of times. The chain employs TRBV2 and TRBJ1-2, with TRBD1 as a possible D gene (5 bases). The germline gives CDR1 SNHLY, CDR2 FYNNEI. This CDR3 has 14 amino acids. The germline V and J ends were trimmed by 1 base and 8 bases, with 14 bases remaining between them. CDR3 sequence: CASSEGRVRLGYTF. CDR3 in DNA: TGTGCCAGCAGTGAAGGCAGGGTTCGGTTGGGCTACACCTTC.

The chain uses TRBV3-1 (or the pseudogene TRBV3-2) and TRBJ2-7; D unclear. Germline-derived CDR1 and CDR2 are LGHDT and YNNKEL (reference sequence). V was clipped by 0 bases and J by 3 bases, with 6 bases between them. The CDR3 extends over 13 amino acids. The CDR3 protein is CASSQDRVYEQYF. In DNA, the CDR3 is TGTGCCAGCAGCCAAGACCGGGTCTACGAGCAGTACTTC.

The chain joins TRBV5-1 to TRBJ2-3; a possible D gene is TRBD2 (6 bases). The CDR3 runs 17 residues. V was shortened by 3 bases and J by 0 bases, with 17 bases between the two germline ends. CDR1 and CDR2 from the germline V gene are SGHRS and YFSETQ. The CDR3 region has the DNA TGCGCCAGCAGCTGGAGGGGCGATAGCGGAAGCACAGATACGCAGTATTTT. Translating it yields CASSWRGDSGSTDTQYF.

The rearrangement uses TRBV5-1 and TRBJ1-6; possibly TRBD1 for D (6 bases). The CDR3 totals 16 residues. Trimming removed 4 bases at V and 9 bases at J, with 20 bases between. CDR1 is SGHRS, CDR2 YFSETQ, per germline. DNA of the CDR3: TGCGCCAGCAGCCCGGAAAGTATGGGGGCTAGTTCACCCCTCCACTTT. As protein: CASSPESMGASSPLHF.

V and J are TRBV6-1 and TRBJ2-3; D remains ambiguous. The CDR3 has 14 residues. CDR1 is MNHNS and CDR2 is SASEGT in the germline V gene. Trimming took 3 bases from V and 2 from J, leaving 9 bases between them. This chain's CDR3 is CASSEVTDTDTQYF. The CDR3 nucleotides are TGTGCCAGCAGTGAGGTCACAGACACAGATACGCAGTATTTT.

V gene TRBV2 combines with J gene TRBJ2-1; the match to TRBD2 covers 9 bases. CDR1 is SNHLY and CDR2 is FYNNEI in the germline V gene. The V segment lost 0 bases and the J segment 2 bases; nucleotides outside the gene matches: 11. This CDR3 contains 19 residues. The CDR3 protein is CASSEASGGSRRAYNEQFF. The CDR3 nucleotides are TGTGCCAGCAGTGAAGCTAGCGGGGGCTCTAGGAGGGCCTACAATGAGCAGTTCTTC. Together with reference TRBV2 and TRBJ2-1, the CDR3 gives the full variable domain: EPEVTQTPSHQVTQMGQEVILRCVPISNHLYFYWYRQILGQKVEFLVSFYNNEISEKSEIFDDQFSVERPDGSNFTLKIRSTKLEDSAMYFCASSEASGGSRRAYNEQFFGPGTRLTVL.

In its sample, this clone was seen once. The chain combines TRBV9 with TRBJ2-3, with D perhaps TRBD2 (5 bases). Trimming shortened V by 0 bases and J by 0 bases, and 11 bases separated the two germline ends. This CDR3 has 16 residues. Looked up from germline, CDR1 is SGDLS and CDR2 is YYNGEE. The CDR3 here is CASSVGLTTSTDTQYF. CDR3 sequence (DNA): TGTGCCAGCAGCGTAGGACTAACAACTAGCACAGATACGCAGTATTTT.

This chain connects TRBV12-3 or TRBV12-4 to TRBJ2-5; D unclear. V lost 7 bases to trimming and J lost 3 bases, with 12 bases between them. The CDR3 has 13 residues. The CDR3 DNA sequence: TGTGCCAGCACTTTCCGAGGCAAAGAGACCCAGTACTTC. It specifies CASTFRGKETQYF.

V is TRBV28 and J is TRBJ2-5; the match to TRBD2 covers 7 bases. The CDR3 has 19 residues. The V gene end was trimmed by 3 bases and the J gene end by 4 bases; junction bases not matched to a gene: 20. The germline V gene encodes CDR1 MDHEN and CDR2 SYDVKM. This chain's CDR3 is CASSLERSGWYGGLETQYF. The CDR3 nucleotides read TGTGCCAGCAGTTTGGAACGTAGCGGGTGGTACGGAGGGTTAGAGACCCAGTACTTC.

The chain is built from TRBV10-3 and TRBJ1-4; D may be TRBD1 (6 bases). The germline V gene encodes CDR1 ENHRY and CDR2 SYGVKD. CDR3 size: 13 residues. Trimming pared 2 bases from V and 7 bases from J, leaving 8 bases between. This CDR3 is CAISEGGGEKLFF. The CDR3, as DNA: TGTGCCATCAGTGAGGGGGGCGGTGAAAAACTGTTTTTT.

This sequence joins TRBV12-3 or TRBV12-4 and TRBJ2-7; D might be TRBD1 (5 bases). CDR3 length equals 13 residues. V was cut by 1 base and J by 6 bases, with 10 bases left in between. CDR3 loop: CASSLVGVSEQYF. The CDR3 DNA is TGTGCCAGCAGTTTAGTAGGGGTAAGCGAGCAGTACTTC.

This clone was found once. The rearrangement joins TRBV7-6 to TRBJ1-2; D possibly corresponds to TRBD1 (5 bases). The V end lost 10 bases, the J end lost 0 bases, and 18 bases lay between the germline ends. The CDR3 is 15 residues long. CDR1 is SGHVS, CDR2 FNYEAQ, per germline. The CDR3 region is CATSSMKTANYGYTF. CDR3 bases: TGTGCCACCTCTTCGATGAAGACAGCTAACTATGGCTACACCTTC. The variable domain in full, with the rest retrieved from reference TRBV7-6 and TRBJ1-2, is GAGVSQSPRYKVTKRGQDVALRCDPISGHVSLYWYRQALGQGPEFLTYFNYEAQQDKSGLPNDRFSAERPEGSISTLTIQRTEQRDSAMYRCATSSMKTANYGYTFGSGTRLTVV.

The V gene is TRBV30, the J gene TRBJ2-1; 8 positions match TRBD2. The CDR3 is 15 residues long. Germline V lookup: CDR1 GTSNPN, CDR2 SVGIG (reference sequence). J lost 4 bases, V lost 0 bases, and 5 bases had no gene match. The CDR3 reads CAWSVSGTRYNEQFF. The CDR3 coding sequence is TGTGCCTGGAGTGTGAGCGGGACTAGATACAATGAGCAGTTCTTC.

This chain uses TRBV15 with TRBJ2-1; 13 bases map to TRBD2. The junction had 7 bases not matched to a gene; V was cut back by 6 bases and J by 8 bases. Germline CDR1 reads LNHNV; CDR2 reads YYDKDF (reference sequence). The length of the CDR3 is 15 residues. CDR3 bases: TGTGCCACCAGGACCGGGACTAGCGGGATCGATGAGCAGTTCTTC. Protein product: CATRTGTSGIDEQFF.

V gene TRBV19 combines with J gene TRBJ1-5; 7 nucleotides align to TRBD1. Per the germline V gene, CDR1 is LNHDA and CDR2 is SQIVND (reference sequence). This CDR3 region has 16 residues. After removal of 3 bases from V and 0 bases from J, the junction contained 5 bases not matched to a gene. CDR3 sequence: CASSIPGQFSNQPQHF. CDR3 nucleotide sequence: TGTGCCAGTAGTATCCCGGGACAGTTTAGCAATCAGCCCCAGCATTTT. Together with reference TRBV19 and TRBJ1-5, the CDR3 gives the full variable domain: DGGITQSPKYLFRKEGQNVTLSCEQNLNHDAMYWYRQDPGQGLRLIYYSQIVNDFQKGDIAEGYSVSREKKESFPLTVTSAQKNPTAFYLCASSIPGQFSNQPQHFGDGTRLSIL.